This T cell receptor (beta chain) was identified in a study of spatial heterogeneity in lung cancer. Study results and caveats: Mutation tallies in tumors tracked expanded intratumoral alpha and beta TCR counts. Expanded TCRs classified as ubiquitous or regional were counted, and these counts tracked ubiquitous and regional nonsynonymous mutations, respectively.

One entry per CDR3 protein results from TCRdb running MiXCR on the 5' RACE reads. In the table there are 100,000 to 110,000 distinct CDR3 sequences, 4.4% of which are singletons. V gave up 4 bases and J gave up 7 bases, with 19 bases separating them. Germline V CDR1 and CDR2: MDHEN, SYDVKM. CDR3 length equals 16 residues. The time point: sample taken at primary tumor resection. Unsorted samples of tumor, nontumor lung or frozen PBMC had their whole RNA sequenced. This clonotype was recorded many times. Its matching antigen is unknown. Sample: lung tumor tissue, taken at surgery. The source of this sequence is a male donor with early-stage non-small cell lung cancer. The rearrangement uses TRBV28 and TRBJ2-2, with D possibly being TRBD1 or TRBD2 (5 bases each). The CDR3 here is CASSSPGTAVVGELFF. The CDR3 DNA reads as TGTGCCAGCAGTTCCCCCGGGACCGCAGTTGTCGGGGAGCTGTTTTTT. Based on the CDR3 plus reference TRBV28 and TRBJ2-2, the full variable domain is DVKVTQSSRYLVKRTGEKVFLECVQDMDHENMFWYRQDPGLGLRLIYFSYDVKMKEKGDIPEGYSVSREKKERFSLILESASTNQTSMYLCASSSPGTAVVGELFFGEGSRLTVL.